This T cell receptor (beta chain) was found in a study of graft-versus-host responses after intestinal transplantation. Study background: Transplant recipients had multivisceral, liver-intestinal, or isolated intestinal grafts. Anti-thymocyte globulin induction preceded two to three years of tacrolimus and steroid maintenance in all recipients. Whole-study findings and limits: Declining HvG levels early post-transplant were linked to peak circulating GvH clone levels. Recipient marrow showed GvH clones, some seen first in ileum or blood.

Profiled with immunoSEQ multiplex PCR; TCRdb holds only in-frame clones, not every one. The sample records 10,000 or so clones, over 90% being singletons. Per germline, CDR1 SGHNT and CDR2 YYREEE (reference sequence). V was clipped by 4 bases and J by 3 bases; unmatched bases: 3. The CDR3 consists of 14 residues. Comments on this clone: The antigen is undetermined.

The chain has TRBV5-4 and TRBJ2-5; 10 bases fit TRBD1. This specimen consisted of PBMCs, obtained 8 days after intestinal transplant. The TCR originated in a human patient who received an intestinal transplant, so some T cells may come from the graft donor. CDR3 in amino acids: CASSRDRGKETQYF. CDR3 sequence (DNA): TGTGCCAGCAGCCGGGACAGGGGAAAAGAGACCCAGTACTTC.